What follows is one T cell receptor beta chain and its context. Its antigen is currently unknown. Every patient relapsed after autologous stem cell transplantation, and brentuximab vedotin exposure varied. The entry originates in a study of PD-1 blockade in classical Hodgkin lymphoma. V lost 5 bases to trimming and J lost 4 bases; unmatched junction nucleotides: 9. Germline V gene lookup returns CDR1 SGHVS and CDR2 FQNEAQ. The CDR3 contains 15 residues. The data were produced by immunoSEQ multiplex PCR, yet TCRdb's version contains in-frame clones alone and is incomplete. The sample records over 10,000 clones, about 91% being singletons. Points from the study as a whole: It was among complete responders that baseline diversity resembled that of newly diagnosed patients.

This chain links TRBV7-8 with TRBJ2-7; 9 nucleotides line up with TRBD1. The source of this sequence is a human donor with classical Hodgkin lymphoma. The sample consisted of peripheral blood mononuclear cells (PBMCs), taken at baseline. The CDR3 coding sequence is TGTGCCAGCAGCCTTCTACAGGGGGCATCATACGAGCAGTACTTC. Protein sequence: CASSLLQGASYEQYF.